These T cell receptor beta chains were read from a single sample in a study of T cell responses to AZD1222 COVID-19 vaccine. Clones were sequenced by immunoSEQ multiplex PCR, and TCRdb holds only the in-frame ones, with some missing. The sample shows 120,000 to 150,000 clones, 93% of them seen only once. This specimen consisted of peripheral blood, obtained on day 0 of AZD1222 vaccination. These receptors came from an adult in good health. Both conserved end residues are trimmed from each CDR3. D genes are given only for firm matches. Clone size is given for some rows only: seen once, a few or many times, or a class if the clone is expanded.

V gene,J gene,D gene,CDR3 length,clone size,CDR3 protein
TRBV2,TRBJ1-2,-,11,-,ASSPGGTLYVT
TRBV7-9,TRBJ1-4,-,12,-,ASSSRQTNEKLF
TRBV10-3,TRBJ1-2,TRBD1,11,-,AISEDRANGYT
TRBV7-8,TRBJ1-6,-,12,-,ASSFEQINSPLH
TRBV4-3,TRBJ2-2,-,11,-,ASSQEGTWKLF
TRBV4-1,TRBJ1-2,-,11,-,ASSPGPIYGYT
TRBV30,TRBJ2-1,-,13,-,AWSVEAGNDNEQF
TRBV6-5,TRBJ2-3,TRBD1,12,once,ASRNRGSTDTQY
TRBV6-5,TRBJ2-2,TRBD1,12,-,ATGTGGDTGELF
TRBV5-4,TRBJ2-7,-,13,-,ASSLMGGVIYEQY
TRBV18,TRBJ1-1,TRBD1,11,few,ASSPRDSIEAF
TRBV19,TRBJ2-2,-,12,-,ASSPHPGTGELF
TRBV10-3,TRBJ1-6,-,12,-,AISEPGTNSPLH
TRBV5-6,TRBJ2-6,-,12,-,ASSLISGANVLT
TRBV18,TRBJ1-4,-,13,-,ASSPNQDSYEKLF
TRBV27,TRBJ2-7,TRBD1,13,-,ASSSTGTVSYEQY
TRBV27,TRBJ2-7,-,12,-,ASRGLGRSYEQY
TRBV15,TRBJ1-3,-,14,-,ATSRGDRLSGNTIY
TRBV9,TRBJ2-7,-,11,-,ASSVDGNYEQY
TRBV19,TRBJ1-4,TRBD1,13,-,ASSIRGQLNEKLF
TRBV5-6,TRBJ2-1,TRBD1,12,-,ASSPLTGVNEQF
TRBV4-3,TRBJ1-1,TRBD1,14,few,ASSHPIQGGNTEAF
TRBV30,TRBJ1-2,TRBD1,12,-,AWSVSRTGRLIT
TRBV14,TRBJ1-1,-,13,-,ASSQGSSLGGPPF
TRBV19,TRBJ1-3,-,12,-,ASSGHISGNTIY
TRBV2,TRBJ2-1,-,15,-,ASSEWEGGYSYNEQF
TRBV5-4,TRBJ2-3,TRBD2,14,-,ASSSVASGGGDTQY
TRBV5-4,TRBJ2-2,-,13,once,ASSLQGLEAGELF
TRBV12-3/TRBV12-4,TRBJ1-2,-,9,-,ASSFGGGYT
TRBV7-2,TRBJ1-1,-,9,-,ASRFDAEAF
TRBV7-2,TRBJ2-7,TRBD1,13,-,ASSPADRASYEQY
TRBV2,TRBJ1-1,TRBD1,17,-,ASLIPQGSPKPMNTEAF
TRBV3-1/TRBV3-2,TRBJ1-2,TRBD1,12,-,ASSQEEGARGYT
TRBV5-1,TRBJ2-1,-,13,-,ASNRLGDTNNEQF
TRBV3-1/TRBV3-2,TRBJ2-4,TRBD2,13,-,ASSQPSGGKNIQY
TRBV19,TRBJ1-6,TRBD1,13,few,ASSEGTGLNSPLH
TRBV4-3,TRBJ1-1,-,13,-,ASSQVMGRTTEAF
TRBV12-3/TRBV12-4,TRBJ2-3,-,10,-,ASTKGLDTQY
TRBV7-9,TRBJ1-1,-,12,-,ASSLSFLNTEAF
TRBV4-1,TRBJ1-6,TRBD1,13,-,ASSTTGVIGSPLH
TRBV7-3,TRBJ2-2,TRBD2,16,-,ASSPSQVLLARTGELF
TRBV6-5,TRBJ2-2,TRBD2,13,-,ASGRGAQNTGELF
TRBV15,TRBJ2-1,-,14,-,ATSRGHVNRRNEQF
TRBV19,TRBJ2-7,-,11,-,ASSISERREQY
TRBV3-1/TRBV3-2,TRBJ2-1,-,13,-,ASSQEPLGPGRQF
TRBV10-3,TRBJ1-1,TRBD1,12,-,AISEGQGAAEAF
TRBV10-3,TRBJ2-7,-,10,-,ATIGLGAEQY
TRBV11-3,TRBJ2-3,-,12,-,ASSLDFSADTQY
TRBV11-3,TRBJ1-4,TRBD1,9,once,ASSKNRGRI
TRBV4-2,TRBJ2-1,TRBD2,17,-,ASSQRASGSDPSYNEQF
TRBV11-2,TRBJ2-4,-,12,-,ASIRGGTHNIQY
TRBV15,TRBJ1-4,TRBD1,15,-,ATSRDSGQGGSEKLF
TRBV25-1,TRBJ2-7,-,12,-,ASSELEGSYEQY
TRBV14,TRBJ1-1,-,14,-,ASSRSQGTPNTEAF
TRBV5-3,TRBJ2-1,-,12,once,ARSLGALHNEQF
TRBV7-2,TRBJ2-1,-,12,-,ASSTDSRGNEQF
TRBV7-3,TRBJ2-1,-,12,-,ASSFPGRGNEQF
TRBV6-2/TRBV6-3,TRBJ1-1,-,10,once,ASSELNTEAF
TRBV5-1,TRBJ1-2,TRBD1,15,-,ASSATGSDRGGYGYT